The clone carrying this T cell receptor (beta chain) was counted only a few times. Its antigen is as yet unknown. The assay was immunoSEQ multiplex PCR, and TCRdb's table has in-frame clones only and misses some. In the table there are some 70,000 clones, more than 85% of which are singletons. This entry comes from a study of OX40 agonist ivuxolimab in advanced cancers. Study in general: The dose-escalation group included hepatocellular carcinoma, melanoma, renal cell carcinoma and head and neck cancer.

The CDR3 extends over 16 amino acids. In germline, CDR1 is MNHNY, CDR2 SVGAGI (reference sequence). V lost 5 bases and J lost 7; bases outside the gene matches: 7. Regarding the study as a whole: Also showing low normalized T-cell clonal expansion were some of the nonresponders. The 0.1-3.0 mg/kg partial responders had among the lowest clonal expansion. CD4+ and CD8+ blood T cells expanded clonally by week 6 at 0.1 to 3.0 mg/kg.

V gene TRBV6-6 combines with J gene TRBJ2-1, with 14 positions matching TRBD2. The starting material was CD4+ or CD8+ T cells sorted from blood, obtained in a trial of the OX40 agonist ivuxolimab. The sequence came from an adult with an advanced solid tumor such as melanoma, head and neck, liver or kidney cancer. In nucleotides, the CDR3 is TGTGCCAGCAGTGGGACTAGCGGGGGCATTTGGAATGAGCAGTTCTTC. Residues: CASSGTSGGIWNEQFF.